These 32 T cell receptor beta chains were sequenced from one sample in a study of blood T cell repertoires in COVID-19. Generated by immunoSEQ multiplex PCR, the TCRdb table keeps only in-frame clones and is missing some. The sample includes 350,000 or so clones, around 87% seen only once; the top ten take 8.5% to 12%. The specimen sequenced was peripheral blood. The origin of the receptors is a woman between 25 and 40 years old with COVID-19, enrolled during active disease.

Details on this clone: This may be a read error, as it is one base from a much larger clone. Other DNA variants within this sample encode the same CDR3. V is TRBV7-3 and J is TRBJ1-1; 7 nucleotides agree with TRBD1. Germline V lookup: CDR1 SGHTA, CDR2 FQGTGA. The CDR3 is made up of 12 amino acids. The J segment lost 5 bases and the V segment lost 4 bases, leaving 1 base of the junction unmatched. The CDR3 DNA follows: TGTGCCAGCAGCTCAGGGGGGACTGAAGCTTTCTTT. This translates into CASSSGGTEAFF.

In its sample, this clone was seen a few times. This chain connects TRBV28 to TRBJ1-5; 9 bases map to TRBD1. This CDR3 region has 15 residues. CDR1 is MDHEN, CDR2 SYDVKM, per germline. V lost 6 bases to trimming and J lost 7 bases; unmatched junction nucleotides: 10. For the CDR3, the DNA is TGTGCCAGCAGCCGATACAGGGGGCTAGACCAGCCCCAGCATTTT. It yields the protein CASSRYRGLDQPQHF.

V usage is TRBV6-5 and J usage is TRBJ1-1, with D perhaps TRBD1 (6 bases). The germline V and J ends were trimmed by 5 bases and 5 bases, with 15 bases remaining between them. The V gene's germline CDR1 is MNHEY and CDR2 SVGAGI. The CDR3 length is 14 residues. As DNA, the CDR3 is TGTGCCAGCAGTCCCGCGGACAGTCGGACTGAAGCTTTCTTT. Its translation: CASSPADSRTEAFF.

The genes are TRBV3-1 (or the pseudogene TRBV3-2) and TRBJ1-2, with a weak D call TRBD1 (5 bases). Germline V gene lookup returns CDR1 LGHDT and CDR2 YNNKEL (reference sequence). Trimming cost V 3 bases and J 7 bases, with 12 bases left between them. There are 13 residues in the CDR3. The CDR3 DNA reads as TGTGCCAGCAGCCACGGGGGGTTCAGTGGCTACACCTTC. As protein: CASSHGGFSGYTF.

This clone appeared a single time. The V gene is TRBV11-3, the J gene TRBJ2-1; 14 bases are a match to TRBD2. Looked up from germline, CDR1 is SGHNT and CDR2 is YENEEA. The CDR3 runs 15 residues. With 5 bases clipped from V and 7 bases from J, the junction kept 4 bases outside the gene matches. Written as DNA, the CDR3 is TGTGCCAGCAGCACCGGGACTAGCGGGAGAAATGAGCAGTTCTTC. It is translated as CASSTGTSGRNEQFF.

The V and J genes are TRBV7-2 and TRBJ2-3; perhaps TRBD2 as D (5 bases). Per the germline V gene, CDR1 is SGHTA and CDR2 is FQGNSA. V gave up 5 bases and J gave up 3 bases, with 12 bases separating them. CDR3 length equals 14 residues. DNA of the CDR3: TGTGCCAGCAGCCCATCGCTAGCAACAGATACGCAGTATTTT. Amino acid sequence: CASSPSLATDTQYF.

This rearrangement joins TRBV20-1 to TRBJ2-2; TRBD2 is a possible D gene (5 bases). The V and J ends lost 3 bases and 0 bases respectively, with 11 bases between them. The length of the CDR3 is 15 residues. Per the germline V gene, CDR1 is DFQATT and CDR2 is SNEGSKA (reference sequence). CDR3: CSASTDSTNTGELFF. CDR3 nucleotides: TGCAGTGCTAGTACGGACTCTACGAACACCGGGGAGCTGTTTTTT.

The CDR3 protein is CASSEIQGTSGEQYF. CDR3 sequence (DNA): TGCGCCAGCAGCGAGATACAGGGGACTAGCGGGGAGCAGTACTTC. The rearrangement uses TRBV5-1 and TRBJ2-7; 12 bases align to TRBD2. The CDR3 contains 15 residues. Germline V gene sequence: CDR1 SGHRS, CDR2 YFSETQ. J lost 7 bases, V lost 4 bases, and 9 bases had no gene match.

The V call is TRBV10-2, the J call TRBJ1-1; 10 bases map to TRBD1. This CDR3 has 13 residues. CDR1 WSHSY and CDR2 SAAADI come from the germline V gene. The junction had 9 bases not matched to a gene; V was cut back by 6 bases and J by 11 bases. CDR3 sequence reads: CASSPGTGVGAFF. The CDR3 nucleotides are TGCGCCAGCAGCCCCGGGACAGGGGTCGGGGCTTTCTTT.

CDR3: CASSLSSAGGNTIYF. The CDR3 coding sequence is TGTGCCAGCAGTTTATCCTCAGCAGGAGGAAACACCATATATTTT. The J gene is TRBJ1-3, the V gene TRBV28; D is unresolved. The CDR3 is 15 amino acids. Germline CDR1 is MDHEN and CDR2 is SYDVKM. Trimming took 1 base from V and 4 from J, leaving 11 bases between them.

J is TRBJ2-3 and V is TRBV9; 9 nucleotides align to TRBD2. Germline V lookup: CDR1 SGDLS, CDR2 YYNGEE. This CDR3 region has 17 residues. V dropped 3 bases and J dropped 0; count of bases not matched to a gene: 8. The CDR3 nucleotides are TGTGCCAGCAGCGCCACACTAGCGGGCTTTAGCACAGATACGCAGTATTTT. Its protein product is CASSATLAGFSTDTQYF.

The rearrangement links TRBV5-4 to TRBJ2-1, with 10 bases lining up with TRBD2. Losses at the gene ends were 10 bases for V and 7 bases for J; bases not matched to a gene: 14. CDR1 is SGHNT, CDR2 YYREEE, per germline (reference sequence). The CDR3 totals 15 residues. The CDR3 region is CAGTQSGRADNEQFF. CDR3 DNA sequence: TGTGCCGGTACACAAAGCGGGAGGGCCGATAATGAGCAGTTCTTC.

The chain employs TRBV6-5 and TRBJ2-7, with 7 bases that match TRBD2. The CDR3 runs to 13 residues. CDR1 is MNHEY, CDR2 SVGAGI, per germline. Trimming at V came to 5 bases and at J to 4 bases, leaving 5 bases not matched to a gene. Here the CDR3 DNA reads TGTGCCAGCAGTAGGCCGGGGGGATACGAGCAGTACTTC. Translated, it gives CASSRPGGYEQYF.

The chain is built from TRBV24-1 and TRBJ2-1; D is unclear. CDR1 is KGHDR, CDR2 SFDVKD, per germline. The germline V and J ends were trimmed by 1 base and 5 bases, with 8 bases remaining between them. The CDR3 is 14 residues long. CDR3 loop: CATSDFTSDNEQFF. Here the CDR3 DNA reads TGTGCCACCAGTGATTTCACCAGTGACAATGAGCAGTTCTTC.

This clone occurred a few times. Other nucleotide sequences from this sample produce the same CDR3. The V gene is TRBV11-3, the J gene TRBJ2-1; 7 bases fit TRBD1. The CDR3 length is 15 residues. Germline lookup yields CDR1 SGHNT and CDR2 YENEEA. The V segment lost 1 base and the J segment 4 bases; nucleotides outside the gene matches: 4. The CDR3 loop is CASSLGAGGYNEQFF. The CDR3 DNA sequence: TGTGCCAGCAGCTTAGGGGCAGGGGGTTACAATGAGCAGTTCTTC. Full variable domain (remainder filled in from reference TRBV11-3 and TRBJ2-1): EAGVVQSPRYKIIEKKQPVAFWCNPISGHNTLYWYLQNLGQGPELLIRYENEEAVDDSQLPKDRFSAERLKGVDSTLKIQPAELGDSAVYLCASSLGAGGYNEQFFGPGTRLTVL.

The chain couples TRBV4-1 to TRBJ2-5; 7 nucleotides agree with TRBD2. The CDR3 consists of 15 residues. Germline values: CDR1 MGHRA, CDR2 YSYEKL. With 1 base clipped from V and 3 bases from J, the junction kept 5 bases outside the gene matches. The CDR3 region is CASSQVSGREETQYF. The CDR3 DNA reads TGCGCCAGCAGCCAAGTTAGCGGGCGGGAAGAGACCCAGTACTTC.

V usage is TRBV5-6 and J usage is TRBJ2-6; D is ambiguous. The CDR3 consists of 15 residues. Trimming took off 1 base at V and 2 bases at J, with 7 bases between the two ends. CDR1 is SGHDT, CDR2 YYEEEE, per germline. CDR3 sequence reads: CASSLYFAGANVLTF. The CDR3 DNA sequence: TGTGCCAGCAGCTTGTATTTTGCTGGGGCCAACGTCCTGACTTTC. Looking up the rest from reference TRBV5-6 and TRBJ2-6 gives the full variable domain: DAGVTQSPTHLIKTRGQQVTLRCSPKSGHDTVSWYQQALGQGPQFIFQYYEEEERQRGNFPDRFSGHQFPNYSSELNVNALLLGDSALYLCASSLYFAGANVLTFGAGSRLTVL.

This rearrangement joins TRBV7-9 to TRBJ1-1; TRBD1 matches at 7 bases. J was trimmed by 1 base and V by 4 bases; bases with no gene match: 6. The CDR3 runs 15 residues. Per the germline V gene, CDR1 is SEHNR and CDR2 is FQNEAQ (reference sequence). The CDR3 region has the DNA TGTGCCAGCAGCTACACAGGGGTCGGGAACACTGAAGCTTTCTTT. This sequence encodes CASSYTGVGNTEAFF.

For this clone: The same CDR3 also results from other DNA sequences found in this sample. The chain recombines TRBV18 with TRBJ2-5; no clear D. V gave up 2 bases and J gave up 2 bases, with 9 bases separating them. The CDR3 contains 14 residues. The germline V gene has CDR1 KGHSH and CDR2 LQKENI. The CDR3, as DNA: TGTGCCAGCTCACCATCGAACAGTCAAGAGACCCAGTACTTC. This gives the protein CASSPSNSQETQYF.

V gene TRBV9 combines with J gene TRBJ2-5; 9 nucleotides align to TRBD2. The CDR3 spans 14 residues. V lost 0 bases, J lost 3 bases, and 0 bases stayed unmatched. In germline, CDR1 is SGDLS, CDR2 YYNGEE. In DNA, the CDR3 is TGTGCCAGCAGCGTAGGGACTAGCGAAGAGACCCAGTACTTC. It yields the protein CASSVGTSEETQYF.

This clone has a single count. The rearrangement joins TRBV27 to TRBJ2-6, with 7 bases lining up with TRBD1. The germline V gene encodes CDR1 MNHEY and CDR2 SMNVEV (reference sequence). V gave up 7 bases and J gave up 0 bases; unmatched junction bases: 6. The CDR3 is 16 amino acids. For the CDR3, the DNA is TGTGCCAGCACCAGACAGGGCCTCTCTGGGGCCAACGTCCTGACTTTC. Translated, it gives CASTRQGLSGANVLTF.

The chain has TRBV7-8 and TRBJ2-3, with TRBD2 as a possible D gene (5 bases). The germline V and J ends were trimmed by 2 bases and 0 bases, with 9 bases remaining between them. This CDR3 spans 15 amino acids. Germline assignment: CDR1 SGHVS and CDR2 FQNEAQ. This CDR3 reads CASSLLAASTDTQYF. CDR3 DNA sequence: TGTGCCAGCAGCTTACTAGCAGCTAGCACAGATACGCAGTATTTT.

The chain combines TRBV11-2 with TRBJ2-7, with 7 bases fitting TRBD1. V gave up 3 bases and J gave up 6 bases; unmatched junction bases: 5. This CDR3 is built from 13 residues. Germline V gene data show CDR1 as SGHAT and CDR2 as FQNNGV. The CDR3 reads CASSFQTGVEQYF. The CDR3 DNA reads as TGTGCCAGCAGCTTCCAAACAGGGGTCGAGCAGTACTTC.

CDR3 DNA: TGTGCCAGCAAATCGGACAGTAGGAACACTGAAGCTTTCTTT. Protein product: CASKSDSRNTEAFF. This chain links TRBV2 with TRBJ1-1, with D maybe TRBD1 (6 bases). Germline CDR1 is SNHLY and CDR2 is FYNNEI. V dropped 7 bases and J dropped 1 base, with 13 bases sitting between them. CDR3 length: 14 residues.

This clone was recorded only once. The chain couples TRBV5-5 to TRBJ1-2; D not resolved. The CDR3 covers 13 residues. The ends were cut back, 4 bases at V and 1 base at J, with 8 bases in the middle. From germline, CDR1 is SGHKS and CDR2 YYEKEE (reference sequence). The CDR3 here is CASSPDNNYGYTF. DNA for the CDR3: TGTGCCAGCAGCCCCGACAATAACTATGGCTACACCTTC.

This chain connects TRBV5-1 to TRBJ2-1; 8 nucleotides agree with TRBD2. CDR1 SGHRS and CDR2 YFSETQ come from the germline V gene. J lost 0 bases, V lost 1 base, and 6 bases had no gene match. The CDR3 covers 17 residues. The DNA of the CDR3 is TGCGCCAGCAGCTTGACTAGCGGATCGAGCTCCTACAATGAGCAGTTCTTC. This translates into CASSLTSGSSSYNEQFF. The whole variable domain, remainder taken from reference TRBV5-1 and TRBJ2-1, is KAGVTQTPRYLIKTRGQQVTLSCSPISGHRSVSWYQQTPGQGLQFLFEYFSETQRNKGNFPGRFSGRQFSNSRSEMNVSTLELGDSALYLCASSLTSGSSSYNEQFFGPGTRLTVL.

This chain joins TRBV5-1 and TRBJ2-4, with D possibly TRBD2 on 7 matching bases. Trimming took 4 bases from V and 7 from J, leaving 15 bases between them. Germline assignment: CDR1 SGHRS and CDR2 YFSETQ. The CDR3 is 14 amino acids. The CDR3: CASSGGGADNIQYF. In DNA, the CDR3 is TGCGCCAGCAGCGGCGGGGGCGCAGATAACATTCAGTACTTC.

This chain links TRBV5-5 with TRBJ2-7, with D maybe TRBD1 (6 bases). V was cut by 4 bases and J by 1 base, with 12 bases left in between. From germline, CDR1 is SGHKS and CDR2 YYEKEE (reference sequence). The CDR3 covers 14 residues. CDR3 sequence reads: CASSKLTGSYEQYF. CDR3 nucleotides: TGTGCCAGCAGCAAACTTACAGGGTCCTACGAGCAGTACTTC. The variable domain in full, completed from reference TRBV5-5 and TRBJ2-7, reads DAGVTQSPTHLIKTRGQQVTLRCSPISGHKSVSWYQQVLGQGPQFIFQYYEKEERGRGNFPDRFSARQFPNYSSELNVNALLLGDSALYLCASSKLTGSYEQYFGPGTRLTVT.

This sequence joins TRBV5-1 and TRBJ2-7, with 7 bases that match TRBD2. CDR1 is SGHRS, CDR2 YFSETQ, per germline. The CDR3 length is 13 residues. V lost 4 bases to trimming and J lost 6 bases; unmatched junction nucleotides: 7. CDR3 loop: CASSLSWGGEQYF. The CDR3 DNA follows: TGCGCCAGCAGCCTCAGTTGGGGGGGCGAGCAGTACTTC. Based on the CDR3 plus reference TRBV5-1 and TRBJ2-7, the full variable domain is KAGVTQTPRYLIKTRGQQVTLSCSPISGHRSVSWYQQTPGQGLQFLFEYFSETQRNKGNFPGRFSGRQFSNSRSEMNVSTLELGDSALYLCASSLSWGGEQYFGPGTRLTVT.

This chain uses TRBV2 with TRBJ2-2, with D tentatively TRBD2 (5 bases). Per the germline V gene, CDR1 is SNHLY and CDR2 is FYNNEI. Trimming stripped 8 bases from V and 5 bases from J, with 18 bases between. This CDR3 comprises 15 residues. In nucleotides, the CDR3 is TGTGCCAGCTCCCGCGAGGGTTGGAGGACCGGGGAGCTGTTTTTT. Protein: CASSREGWRTGELFF.

The J gene is TRBJ2-3, the V gene TRBV11-3; D gene ambiguous. The CDR3 is 12 amino acids. Germline V gene data show CDR1 as SGHNT and CDR2 as YENEEA. The V and J ends lost 0 bases and 6 bases respectively, with 4 bases between them. The CDR3 DNA sequence: TGTGCCAGCAGCTTAGACGCGGATACGCAGTATTTT. Encoded protein: CASSLDADTQYF. Complete variable domain (other parts from reference TRBV11-3 and TRBJ2-3): EAGVVQSPRYKIIEKKQPVAFWCNPISGHNTLYWYLQNLGQGPELLIRYENEEAVDDSQLPKDRFSAERLKGVDSTLKIQPAELGDSAVYLCASSLDADTQYFGPGTRLTVL.

Only one count was recorded for this clone. Other DNA sequences in this sample translate to the same CDR3. The chain couples TRBV27 to TRBJ2-2; D ambiguous. CDR3 length: 13 amino acids. Germline V gene data show CDR1 as MNHEY and CDR2 as SMNVEV (reference sequence). Trimming took 2 bases from V and 6 from J, leaving 7 bases between them. Here the CDR3 reads CASSLDSAGELFF. In DNA, the CDR3 is TGTGCCAGCAGTTTAGACTCGGCCGGGGAGCTGTTTTTT.